This is a list of T cell receptor beta chains from one sample in a study of cytomegalovirus exposure and HLA in healthy donors. Sequenced by immunoSEQ multiplex PCR; TCRdb stores in-frame clones only, minus some. The profile shows approximately 200,000 clones, 84% of them singletons. Material for sequencing was PBMCs. These receptors came from a man younger than 35 in good health and CMV-seropositive. Both conserved end residues are part of each CDR3. A D gene is named only where the DNA matches it firmly. Not every row has a clone size; where given, it reads once, few, many or a size class.

>TRBD2|TRBJ2-3|.|TRBV9
TGTGCCAGCGGGGGGACTAGCGGGAATGTTGGCACAGATACGCAGTATTTT
CASGGTSGNVGTDTQYF
>TRBD2|TRBJ2-7|.|TRBV10-3
TGTGCCATCAGTGATAAGTCTAGCGGAACCTACGAGCAGTACTTC
CAISDKSSGTYEQYF
>.|TRBJ2-3|.|TRBV7-2
TGTGCCAGCCGGACAGAATTTACAGATACGCAGTATTTT
CASRTEFTDTQYF
>.|TRBJ2-7|.|TRBV6-6
TGTGCCAGCACTCCTCTGGGGAAAGGGAGCTCCTACGAGCAGTACTTC
CASTPLGKGSSYEQYF
>TRBD1|TRBJ2-2|.|TRBV7-2
TGTGCCAGCAGCTCAGGGAAGGGCACCGGGACAGGGGCCGGGGAGCTGTTTTTT
CASSSGKGTGTGAGELFF
>.|TRBJ2-2|.|TRBV29-1
TGCAGCGTTGGCGGACAGACTACCGCGAACACCGGGGAGCTGTTTTTT
CSVGGQTTANTGELFF
>TRBD1|TRBJ1-4|.|TRBV7-8
TGTGCCAGCAGCTCCCAAGACAGGGTCGCGCATAATGAAAAACTGTTTTTT
CASSSQDRVAHNEKLFF
>.|TRBJ2-7|.|TRBV10-3
TGTGCCATCAGTGGGACTGCTCCCTACGAGCAGTACTTC
CAISGTAPYEQYF
>.|TRBJ2-2|.|TRBV27
TGTGCCAGCAGTTTAAGGAGGGTTTCGACCGGGGAGCTGTTTTTT
CASSLRRVSTGELFF
>TRBD1|TRBJ1-5|once|TRBV7-9
TGTGCCAGCAGCCCGACAGGGAATCAGCCCCAGCATTTT
CASSPTGNQPQHF
>.|TRBJ2-2|once|TRBV2
TGTGCCAGCAGTGAGAACAGGGGAGGAACCGGGGAGCTGTTTTTT
CASSENRGGTGELFF
>TRBD2|TRBJ2-2|.|TRBV7-9
TGTGCCAGCAGCTTAGGTACTAGCGGAATCTTATCGGTCGGGGAGCTGTTTTTT
CASSLGTSGILSVGELFF
>.|TRBJ2-6|.|TRBV7-2
TGTGCCAGCAGCTGGAGTGGCCGGAAGCAGGCCAACGTCCTGACTTTC
CASSWSGRKQANVLTF
>.|TRBJ2-3|.|TRBV11-2
TGTGCCAGCAGCTTCACGGGACTCACAACAGATACGCAGTATTTT
CASSFTGLTTDTQYF
>TRBD2|TRBJ2-7|.|TRBV5-1
TGCGCCAGCAGCCCCTCGGGGGGGCAGGGATCGCCCTTC
CASSPSGGQGSPF
>.|TRBJ1-1|.|TRBV18
TGTGCCAGCTCAACCCAGGGGAACACTGAAGCTTTCTTT
CASSTQGNTEAFF
>.|TRBJ2-7|once|TRBV30
TGTGCCTGGTCTCTCCGAGCGTCTTACGAGCAGTACTTC
CAWSLRASYEQYF
>.|TRBJ1-4|once|TRBV19
TGTGCCAAAAACTCAGGGGTTGAAAATGAAAAACTGTTTTTT
CAKNSGVENEKLFF
>.|TRBJ2-1|.|TRBV28
TGTGCCAGCAGATTGGACAGCCAAAGCTCCTACAATGAGCAGTTCTTC
CASRLDSQSSYNEQFF
>.|TRBJ1-5|.|TRBV15
TGTGCCACCAGCAGAGCCACCGGGACACTCCCCGGGAGCAATCAGCCCCAGCATTTT
CATSRATGTLPGSNQPQHF